Below are 3 T cell receptor beta chains sequenced from a single sample in a study of shared clonotypes between healthy human individuals. Using immunoSEQ multiplex PCR, the repertoire was profiled, and TCRdb retains in-frame clones only, with some absent. The sample lists 650,000 to 800,000 clones, about two thirds occurring once. Specimen: memory CD4+ T cells sorted from blood. Subset defined: CD45RA-negative fraction. The receptors were gathered from a woman in her 30s in good health.

The chain uses TRBV9 and TRBJ2-2, with TRBD2 identical over 9 bases. Looked up from germline, CDR1 is SGDLS and CDR2 is YYNGEE. This CDR3 comprises 16 residues. Trimming took 0 bases from V and 4 from J; bases not matched to a gene: 4. CDR3 DNA: TGTGCCAGCAGCGTAGGACTAGCGGCCAGCACCGGGGAGCTGTTTTTT. Translating it yields CASSVGLAASTGELFF.

The chain employs TRBV19 and TRBJ2-6; a weak D match, TRBD1 (6 bases). V was cut by 2 bases and J by 2 bases, with 13 bases left in between. The germline V gene has CDR1 LNHDA and CDR2 SQIVND (reference sequence). CDR3 length equals 17 residues. CDR3 amino acids: CASSIFRGTAGANVLTF. The CDR3 DNA sequence: TGTGCCAGTAGTATATTCAGGGGAACAGCTGGGGCCAACGTCCTGACTTTC. The full variable domain, completed using reference TRBV19 and TRBJ2-6, is DGGITQSPKYLFRKEGQNVTLSCEQNLNHDAMYWYRQDPGQGLRLIYYSQIVNDFQKGDIAEGYSVSREKKESFPLTVTSAQKNPTAFYLCASSIFRGTAGANVLTFGAGSRLTVL.

The DNA of the CDR3 is TGTGCCAGCAGTCGGACTAGCGGGAGTGTAGATACGCAGTATTTT. Amino acids: CASSRTSGSVDTQYF. The chain employs TRBV2 and TRBJ2-3, with TRBD2 matching 13 bases. The CDR3 is 15 amino acids. Trimming removed 5 bases from V and 5 bases from J; junction bases left unmatched: 4. The germline gives CDR1 SNHLY, CDR2 FYNNEI.